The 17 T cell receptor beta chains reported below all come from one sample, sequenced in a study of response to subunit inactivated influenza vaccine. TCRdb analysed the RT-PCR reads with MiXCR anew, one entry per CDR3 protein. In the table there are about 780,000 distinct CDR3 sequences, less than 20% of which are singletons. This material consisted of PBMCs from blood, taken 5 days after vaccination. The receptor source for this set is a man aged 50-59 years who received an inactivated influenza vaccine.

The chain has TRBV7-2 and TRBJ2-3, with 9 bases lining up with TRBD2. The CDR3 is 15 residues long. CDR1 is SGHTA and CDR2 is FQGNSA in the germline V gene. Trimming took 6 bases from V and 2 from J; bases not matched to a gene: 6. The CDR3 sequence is CASSPQRGDTDTQYF. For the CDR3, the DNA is TGTGCCAGCAGTCCTCAGCGGGGGGACACAGATACGCAGTATTTT.

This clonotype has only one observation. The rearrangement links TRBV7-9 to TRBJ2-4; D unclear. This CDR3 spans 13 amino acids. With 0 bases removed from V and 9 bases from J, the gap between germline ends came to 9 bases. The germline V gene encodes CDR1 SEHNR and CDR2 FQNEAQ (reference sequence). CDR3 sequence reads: CASSLAGSAIQYF. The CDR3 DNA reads TGTGCCAGCAGCTTAGCTGGGTCCGCCATTCAGTACTTC.

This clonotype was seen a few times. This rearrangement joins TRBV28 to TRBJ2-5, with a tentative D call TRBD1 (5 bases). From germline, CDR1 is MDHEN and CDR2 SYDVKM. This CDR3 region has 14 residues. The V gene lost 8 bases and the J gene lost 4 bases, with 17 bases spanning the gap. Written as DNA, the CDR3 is TGTGCCAGCCAGGGCTTTCTAGATTCAGAGACCCAGTACTTC. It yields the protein CASQGFLDSETQYF.

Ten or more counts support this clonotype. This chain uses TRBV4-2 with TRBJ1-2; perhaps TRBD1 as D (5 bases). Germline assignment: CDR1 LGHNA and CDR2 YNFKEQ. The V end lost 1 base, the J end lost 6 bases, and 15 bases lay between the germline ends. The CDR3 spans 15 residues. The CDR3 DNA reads TGTGCCAGCAGCCAAGTGTTTAGGGACGGGCATGGCTACACCTTC. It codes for CASSQVFRDGHGYTF.

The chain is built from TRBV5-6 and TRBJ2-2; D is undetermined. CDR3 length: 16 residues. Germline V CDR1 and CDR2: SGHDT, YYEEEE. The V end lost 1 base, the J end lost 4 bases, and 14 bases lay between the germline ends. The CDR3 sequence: CASSLRIETLTGELFF. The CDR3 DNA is TGTGCCAGCAGCTTGAGAATCGAGACTCTCACCGGGGAGCTGTTTTTT.

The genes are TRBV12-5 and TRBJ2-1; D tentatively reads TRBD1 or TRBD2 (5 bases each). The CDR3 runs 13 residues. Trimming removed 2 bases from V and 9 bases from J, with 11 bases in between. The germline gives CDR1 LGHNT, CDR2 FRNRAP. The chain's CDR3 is CASGLMTGTEQFF. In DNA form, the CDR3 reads TGTGCTAGTGGTTTGATGACCGGGACTGAGCAGTTCTTC.

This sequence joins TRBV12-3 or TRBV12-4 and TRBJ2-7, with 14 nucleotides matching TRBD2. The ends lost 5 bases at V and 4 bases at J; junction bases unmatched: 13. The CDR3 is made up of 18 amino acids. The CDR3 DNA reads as TGTGCCAGCAGTCAACCCGGGACTAGCGGGGGTCTTATTTACGAGCAGTACTTC. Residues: CASSQPGTSGGLIYEQYF.

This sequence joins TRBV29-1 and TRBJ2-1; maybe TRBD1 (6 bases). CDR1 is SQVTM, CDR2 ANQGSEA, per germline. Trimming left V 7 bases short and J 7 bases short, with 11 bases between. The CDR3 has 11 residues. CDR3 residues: CSANRVNEQFF. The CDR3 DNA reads TGCAGCGCAAACAGGGTAAATGAGCAGTTCTTC.

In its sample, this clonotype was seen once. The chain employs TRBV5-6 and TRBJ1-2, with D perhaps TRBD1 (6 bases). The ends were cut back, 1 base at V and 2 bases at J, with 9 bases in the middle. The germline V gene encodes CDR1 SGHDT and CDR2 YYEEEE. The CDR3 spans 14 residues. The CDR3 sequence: CASSLPGANYGYTF. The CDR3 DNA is TGTGCCAGCAGCTTGCCGGGGGCCAACTATGGCTACACCTTC.

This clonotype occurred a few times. CDR3 residues: CASSTPGQGRETQYF. The CDR3 region has the DNA TGTGCCAGCAGCACTCCGGGACAGGGTCGAGAGACCCAGTACTTC. The chain couples TRBV27 to TRBJ2-5; 9 positions match TRBD1. J was trimmed by 4 bases and V by 6 bases; bases with no gene match: 9. The CDR3 covers 15 residues. Germline V gene sequence: CDR1 MNHEY, CDR2 SMNVEV (reference sequence).

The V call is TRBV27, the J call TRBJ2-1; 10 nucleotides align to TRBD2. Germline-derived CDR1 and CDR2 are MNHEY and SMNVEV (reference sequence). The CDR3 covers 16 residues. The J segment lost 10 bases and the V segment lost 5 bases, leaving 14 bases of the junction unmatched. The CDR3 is CASSISRASGRWEQFF. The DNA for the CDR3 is TGTGCCAGCAGTATTAGTAGGGCTAGCGGGAGATGGGAGCAGTTCTTC.

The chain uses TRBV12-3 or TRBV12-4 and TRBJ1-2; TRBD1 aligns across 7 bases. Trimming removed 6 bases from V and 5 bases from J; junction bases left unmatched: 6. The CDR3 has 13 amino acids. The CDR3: CASSEGQIYGYTF. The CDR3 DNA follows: TGTGCCAGCAGCGAGGGACAGATTTATGGCTACACCTTC.

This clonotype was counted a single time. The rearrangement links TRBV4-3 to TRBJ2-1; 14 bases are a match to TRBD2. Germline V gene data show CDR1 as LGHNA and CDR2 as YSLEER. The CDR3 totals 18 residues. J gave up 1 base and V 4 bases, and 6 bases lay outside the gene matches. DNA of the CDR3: TGCGCCAGCAGCCCCACGCGGACTAGCGGGGGGTCCTACAATGAGCAGTTCTTC. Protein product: CASSPTRTSGGSYNEQFF.

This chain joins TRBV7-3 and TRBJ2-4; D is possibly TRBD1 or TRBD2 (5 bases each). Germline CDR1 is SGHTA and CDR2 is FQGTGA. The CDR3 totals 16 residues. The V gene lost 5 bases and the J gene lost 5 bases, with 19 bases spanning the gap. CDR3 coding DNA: TGTGCCAGCAGCATTGGGCCGAACCTGGGGGAAAACATTCAGTACTTC. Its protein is CASSIGPNLGENIQYF.

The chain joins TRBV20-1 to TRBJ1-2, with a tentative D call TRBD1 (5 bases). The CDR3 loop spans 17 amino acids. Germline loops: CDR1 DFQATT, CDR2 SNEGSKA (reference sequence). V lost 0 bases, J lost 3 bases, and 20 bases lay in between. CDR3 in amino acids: CSARDRKQDSPHYGYTF. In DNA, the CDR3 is TGCAGTGCTAGAGATAGGAAACAGGACTCACCCCACTATGGCTACACCTTC.

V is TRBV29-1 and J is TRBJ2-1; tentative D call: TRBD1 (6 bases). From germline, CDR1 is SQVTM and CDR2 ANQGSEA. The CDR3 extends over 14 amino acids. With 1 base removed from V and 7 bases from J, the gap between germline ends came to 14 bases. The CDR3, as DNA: TGCAGCGTTGAAGTAACAGGGAAAGGGAATGAGCAGTTCTTC. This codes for CSVEVTGKGNEQFF.

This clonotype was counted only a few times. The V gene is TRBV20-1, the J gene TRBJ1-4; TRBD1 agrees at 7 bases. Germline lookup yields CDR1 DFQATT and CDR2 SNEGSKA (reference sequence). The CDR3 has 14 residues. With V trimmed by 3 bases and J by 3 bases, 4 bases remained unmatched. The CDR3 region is CSARRGPANEKLFF. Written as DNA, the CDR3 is TGCAGTGCTAGGAGGGGGCCGGCTAATGAAAAACTGTTTTTT.